These 24 T cell receptor beta chains originate from one sample sequenced in a study of spatial heterogeneity in lung cancer. The time point is: sample taken at primary tumor resection. Unsorted tumor, nontumor lung tissue or cryopreserved PBMC supplied the whole RNA. TCRdb independently ran MiXCR on the 5' RACE reads; one entry per CDR3 protein. The sample has 50,000 to 65,000 distinct CDR3 sequences, approximately 8% seen once. This specimen was PBMCs, taken at surgery. The receptor source for this set is a female donor with early-stage non-small cell lung cancer.

This clonotype has only a few counts. The chain carries TRBV28 and TRBJ1-3, with no clear D. Per germline, CDR1 MDHEN and CDR2 SYDVKM. This CDR3 comprises 12 residues. Trimming pared 8 bases from V and 4 bases from J, leaving 9 bases between. The CDR3 here is CASGPPGNTIYF. CDR3 in DNA: TGTGCCAGCGGTCCCCCCGGAAACACCATATATTTT. Looking up the rest from reference TRBV28 and TRBJ1-3 gives the full variable domain: DVKVTQSSRYLVKRTGEKVFLECVQDMDHENMFWYRQDPGLGLRLIYFSYDVKMKEKGDIPEGYSVSREKKERFSLILESASTNQTSMYLCASGPPGNTIYFGEGSWLTVV.

This clonotype was counted between two and nine times. The V gene is TRBV5-4, the J gene TRBJ1-3, with unresolved D. Trimming removed 0 bases from V and 0 bases from J, with 1 base in between. The CDR3 is 13 residues long. Germline V gene lookup returns CDR1 SGHNT and CDR2 YYREEE (reference sequence). The CDR3 DNA sequence: TGTGCCAGCAGCTTGGTCTCTGGAAACACCATATATTTT. It encodes CASSLVSGNTIYF.

This chain connects TRBV27 to TRBJ2-7, with unresolved D. The CDR3 is 15 residues long. The V end was cut by 4 bases, the J end by 3 bases, with 16 bases between. Per germline, CDR1 MNHEY and CDR2 SMNVEV (reference sequence). DNA of the CDR3: TGTGCCAGCAGTTCCCCGCAATTGTCCTTCTACGAGCAGTACTTC. Its protein is CASSSPQLSFYEQYF.

This clonotype was counted only a few times. The chain couples TRBV20-1 to TRBJ2-3; 11 bases align to TRBD2. Germline lookup yields CDR1 DFQATT and CDR2 SNEGSKA (reference sequence). Trimming removed 8 bases from V and 3 bases from J; junction bases left unmatched: 4. CDR3 length equals 13 residues. This chain's CDR3 is CSLAGGRTDTQYF. Here the CDR3 DNA reads TGCAGTTTAGCGGGGGGGCGTACAGATACGCAGTATTTT.

The genes are TRBV20-1 and TRBJ2-1; 11 nucleotides line up with TRBD2. Unmatched junction bases numbered 7, after V lost 2 bases and J lost 7 bases. Germline V CDR1 and CDR2: DFQATT, SNEGSKA (reference sequence). CDR3 size: 15 residues. DNA for the CDR3: TGCAGTGCTAGAAGGAGCCTAGCGGGGGGAAATGAGCAGTTCTTC. This encodes CSARRSLAGGNEQFF.

This clonotype has a count of ten or more. The chain joins TRBV10-3 to TRBJ1-2; D is unresolved. The CDR3 covers 15 residues. Per germline, CDR1 ENHRY and CDR2 SYGVKD. V lost 0 bases to trimming and J lost 8 bases, with 16 bases between them. CDR3 sequence: CAISESSFRREGYTF. DNA of the CDR3: TGTGCCATCAGTGAGTCGAGCTTTCGGAGGGAAGGCTACACCTTC.

Ten or more counts support this clonotype. CDR3 nucleotides: TGTGCCAGCAGTATCGGGGCGTTTAATGAAAAACTGTTTTTT. Its translation is CASSIGAFNEKLFF. The gene calls are TRBV7-9 and TRBJ1-4, with D possibly being TRBD1 (5 bases). Germline V lookup: CDR1 SEHNR, CDR2 FQNEAQ (reference sequence). V dropped 6 bases and J dropped 4 bases, with 12 bases sitting between them. The CDR3 extends over 14 amino acids.

This clonotype was detected ten times or more. V gene TRBV7-3 combines with J gene TRBJ2-3; D call uncertain. Between the trimmed V and J ends, which lost 4 bases and 0 bases, there was a span of 8 bases. This CDR3 has 14 residues. In germline, CDR1 is SGHTA, CDR2 FQGTGA. CDR3 in DNA: TGTGCCAGCAGCTACAATCCTAGCACAGATACGCAGTATTTT. Residues: CASSYNPSTDTQYF.

This clonotype was seen at least ten times. This chain uses TRBV7-9 with TRBJ1-5; D may be TRBD1 (5 bases). Germline lookup yields CDR1 SEHNR and CDR2 FQNEAQ (reference sequence). V lost 1 base to trimming and J lost 2 bases, with 12 bases between them. The CDR3 has 16 residues. This CDR3 is CASSLDPGLGNQPQHF. In DNA form, the CDR3 reads TGTGCCAGCAGCTTAGATCCAGGGCTCGGCAATCAGCCCCAGCATTTT.

This clonotype was found a few times. J is TRBJ2-7 and V is TRBV2, with a tentative D call TRBD2 (5 bases). Trimming took 5 bases from V and 6 from J, leaving 17 bases between them. Germline V lookup: CDR1 SNHLY, CDR2 FYNNEI. This CDR3 contains 14 residues. CDR3 DNA: TGTGCCAGCAGTTATACCGGGCTCGAGGGCGAGCAGTACTTC. It yields the protein CASSYTGLEGEQYF.

This clonotype was observed many times. The chain uses TRBV5-1 and TRBJ2-5; possibly TRBD1 for D (6 bases). Germline V CDR1 and CDR2: SGHRS, YFSETQ. The CDR3 is 13 residues long. V was pared by 4 bases and J by 3 bases, with 10 bases between. In DNA form, the CDR3 reads TGCGCCAGCAGCGGAAACAGGGAAGAGACCCAGTACTTC. Translated: CASSGNREETQYF.

This clonotype appeared many times. V and J are TRBV28 and TRBJ2-7; D is undetermined. V shed 3 bases and J shed 0 bases, with 6 bases lying between them. Germline V gene sequence: CDR1 MDHEN, CDR2 SYDVKM. The CDR3 has 13 amino acids. The CDR3 DNA follows: TGTGCCAGCAGTTTGGGCACCTCCTACGAGCAGTACGTC. Protein sequence: CASSLGTSYEQYV.

This clonotype was detected ten times or more. The rearrangement joins TRBV28 to TRBJ2-2; 13 positions agree with TRBD2. The CDR3 loop spans 17 amino acids. Trimming took 1 base from V and 6 from J; bases not matched to a gene: 5. Germline CDR1 and CDR2: MDHEN and SYDVKM. Written as DNA, the CDR3 is TGTGCCAGCAGTTTATCGGGACTAGCGGGAACATCCGGGGAGCTGTTTTTT. Amino acids: CASSLSGLAGTSGELFF. Full variable domain (missing parts from reference TRBV28 and TRBJ2-2): DVKVTQSSRYLVKRTGEKVFLECVQDMDHENMFWYRQDPGLGLRLIYFSYDVKMKEKGDIPEGYSVSREKKERFSLILESASTNQTSMYLCASSLSGLAGTSGELFFGEGSRLTVL.

This clonotype has ten or more counts. This rearrangement joins TRBV5-5 to TRBJ2-7; D remains unclear. CDR1 is SGHKS and CDR2 is YYEKEE in the germline V gene (reference sequence). The CDR3 is made up of 13 amino acids. V dropped 4 bases and J dropped 6 bases, with 14 bases sitting between them. The CDR3 loop reads CASSLDPLREQYV. CDR3 coding DNA: TGTGCCAGCAGCCTGGACCCGCTCCGCGAGCAGTACGTC.

This clonotype was counted many times. This chain connects TRBV24-1 to TRBJ1-2, with a possible D match to TRBD1 (6 bases). V was trimmed by 9 bases and J by 8 bases, leaving 15 bases between them. The V gene's germline CDR1 is KGHDR and CDR2 SFDVKD. This CDR3 has 12 amino acids. For the CDR3, the DNA is TGTGCCACCTCGAGCACAGGGATAGGCTACACCTTC. This encodes CATSSTGIGYTF.

Ten or more counts support this clonotype. V and J are TRBV12-3 or TRBV12-4 and TRBJ2-1, with D possibly TRBD1 on 5 matching bases. The CDR3 loop spans 14 amino acids. Between the trimmed V and J ends, which lost 4 bases and 5 bases, there was a span of 12 bases. CDR3 sequence (DNA): TGTGCCAGCAGTTCAGGGCCCCTTCACAATGAGCAGTTCTTC. It encodes CASSSGPLHNEQFF.

This clonotype showed up many times. The rearrangement uses TRBV27 and TRBJ1-5; possibly TRBD1 for D (6 bases). The V end lost 6 bases, the J end lost 2 bases, and 8 bases lay between the germline ends. CDR1 is MNHEY and CDR2 is SMNVEV in the germline V gene (reference sequence). This CDR3 has 13 residues. The CDR3 DNA follows: TGTGCCAGCAGCCGACAGGGCAATCAGCCCCAGCATTTT. Its protein product is CASSRQGNQPQHF.

The chain uses TRBV3-1 and TRBJ2-1, with 11 positions matching TRBD2. J lost 6 bases, V lost 2 bases, and 3 bases had no gene match. Germline CDR1 is LGHDT and CDR2 is YNNKEL (reference sequence). The CDR3 extends over 15 amino acids. CDR3 region: CASSQSTSGSNEQFF. CDR3 nucleotides: TGTGCCAGCAGCCAATCCACTAGCGGGAGCAATGAGCAGTTCTTC.

Only a few counts were recorded for this clonotype. The chain links TRBV10-3 to TRBJ1-2; D is unclear. This CDR3 spans 10 amino acids. The V end was cut by 2 bases, the J end by 6 bases, with 1 base between. Germline loops: CDR1 ENHRY, CDR2 SYGVKD. CDR3 bases: TGTGCCATCAGTGAGGATGGCTACACCTTC. Its translation is CAISEDGYTF.

This clonotype was detected ten times or more. The chain has TRBV10-3 and TRBJ2-1, with 13 bases aligning to TRBD2. Germline V gene sequence: CDR1 ENHRY, CDR2 SYGVKD. V lost 6 bases and J lost 2; bases outside the gene matches: 4. The CDR3 totals 16 residues. The CDR3 DNA reads TGTGCCATCAGACCGGGACTAGCGGGAACCTACAATGAGCAGTTCTTC. Its protein product is CAIRPGLAGTYNEQFF.

This clonotype was counted at least ten times. The CDR3 sequence: CASKMGQGALNEQFF. CDR3 nucleotides: TGTGCCAGTAAAATGGGACAGGGGGCCCTCAATGAGCAGTTCTTC. V and J are TRBV19 and TRBJ2-1, with 12 bases identical to TRBD1. J lost 6 bases, V lost 7 bases, and 7 bases had no gene match. The CDR3 runs to 15 residues. Germline V gives CDR1 LNHDA, CDR2 SQIVND (reference sequence).

This clonotype occurred many times. The chain employs TRBV5-6 and TRBJ2-5; D is perhaps TRBD2 (6 bases). Per germline, CDR1 SGHDT and CDR2 YYEEEE. The germline V and J ends were trimmed by 0 bases and 0 bases, with 6 bases remaining between them. CDR3 size: 14 residues. CDR3 bases: TGTGCCAGCAGCTTGGGGACTAACCAAGAGACCCAGTACTTC. This translates into CASSLGTNQETQYF.

This clonotype came up a few times. The chain uses TRBV5-1 and TRBJ2-5, with 10 bases fitting TRBD2. Germline loops: CDR1 SGHRS, CDR2 YFSETQ. V trimming: 4 bases; J trimming: 7 bases; junction bases outside the gene matches: 10. The CDR3 has 15 residues. CDR3 nucleotides: TGCGCCAGCAGCATCGGGACTAGCGACAGCGGGACCCAGTACTTC. It translates to CASSIGTSDSGTQYF. Based on the CDR3 plus reference TRBV5-1 and TRBJ2-5, the full variable domain is KAGVTQTPRYLIKTRGQQVTLSCSPISGHRSVSWYQQTPGQGLQFLFEYFSETQRNKGNFPGRFSGRQFSNSRSEMNVSTLELGDSALYLCASSIGTSDSGTQYFGPGTRLLVL.

In its sample, this clonotype was seen a few times. V usage is TRBV20-1 and J usage is TRBJ2-7; no definite D call. CDR3 size: 15 residues. V shed 3 bases and J shed 0 bases, with 15 bases lying between them. Per the germline V gene, CDR1 is DFQATT and CDR2 is SNEGSKA (reference sequence). CDR3 residues: CSARELAGSSYEQYF. CDR3 DNA: TGCAGTGCTAGGGAATTGGCAGGTTCCTCCTACGAGCAGTACTTC.